This T cell receptor beta chain was identified during a study of Ad26.COV2.S vaccination and SARS-CoV-2 variants. Study background: Doses of Ad26.COV2.S were injected into muscle once or twice, 56 days apart. Overall study results and limits: Greater spike-specific TCR breadth was seen in vaccine recipients than in placebo recipients. Vaccinated and placebo-treated recipients had similar non-spike TCR breadth. The breadth of spike-specific CD8+ and CD4+ T cell responses after vaccination was reportedly substantial.

Concerning this clone: Its antigen is unknown.

In germline, CDR1 is SGHNT, CDR2 YYREEE (reference sequence). V lost 0 bases and J 6 bases, leaving 16 bases between the germline ends. The CDR3 runs to 15 residues. Only in-frame clones appear in the TCRdb table, and some are missing; sequencing was by immunoSEQ multiplex PCR. This sample has 300,000 to 350,000 clones; 90% occur once, and the top ten carry around 5.5%. The treatment denotes: around 19 received Ad26.COV2.S at low or high dose, single or two shots; about 5 received placebo; per-sample allocation not given. On day 63 after the first injection, vaccine and placebo recipients gave samples.

This receptor was identified in a person between 18 and 60 years old who received the Ad26.COV2.S COVID-19 vaccine or a placebo. Sample: peripheral blood, taken in a trial of Ad26.COV2.S vaccine versus placebo. The V call is TRBV5-4, the J call TRBJ2-7; the D is unclear. CDR3 sequence (DNA): TGTGCCAGCAGCTTGGGAGGTGAGGTAGGGCCCGAGCAGTACTTC. It codes for CASSLGGEVGPEQYF.